This T cell receptor beta chain is drawn from a study of read filtering for tumor transcriptome and immune sequencing. Of note for this clonotype: Its target is unknown.

Study-wide findings and caveats: Compared with RNA-seq, IR-seq gave much higher clonotype depth and reliability. IR-seq and RNA-seq agreed better without single-read clonotypes. Single-read clonotypes: roughly 80% of IR-seq clonotypes (approximately 4% of reads), around three quarters of RNA-seq clonotypes (roughly 43% of reads).

The library was built from 400 ng RNA with molecular barcoded adaptors for alpha/delta and beta/gamma chains. One entry per CDR3 protein results from TCRdb running MiXCR on the reads. The sample has 30,000 to 50,000 distinct CDR3 sequences, about an eighth seen once. Sequencing input: a population of CD138-negative cells sorted from bone marrow. This receptor was obtained from a donor over 35 with multiple myeloma.

CDR3 sequence (DNA): TGCAGTGCTAGGCAGGGCACGCCCGGCCCTAAAGCTTTCTTT. Translated: CSARQGTPGPKAFF. The chain joins TRBV20-1 to TRBJ1-1; TRBD1 is a possible D gene (5 bases). This CDR3 spans 14 amino acids. Germline CDR1 and CDR2: DFQATT and SNEGSKA (reference sequence). V lost 3 bases and J lost 9, with 20 bases in between.